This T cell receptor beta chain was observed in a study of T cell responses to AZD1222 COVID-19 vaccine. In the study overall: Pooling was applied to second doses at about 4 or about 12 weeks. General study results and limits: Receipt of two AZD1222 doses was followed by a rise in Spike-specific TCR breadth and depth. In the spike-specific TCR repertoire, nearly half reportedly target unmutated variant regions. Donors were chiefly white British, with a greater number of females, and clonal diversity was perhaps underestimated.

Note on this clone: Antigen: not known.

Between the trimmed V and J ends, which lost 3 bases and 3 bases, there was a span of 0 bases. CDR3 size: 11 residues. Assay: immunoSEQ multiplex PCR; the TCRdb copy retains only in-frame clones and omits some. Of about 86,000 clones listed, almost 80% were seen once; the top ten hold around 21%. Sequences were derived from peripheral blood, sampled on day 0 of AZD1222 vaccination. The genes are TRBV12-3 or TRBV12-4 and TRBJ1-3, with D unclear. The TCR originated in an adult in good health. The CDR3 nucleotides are TGTGCCAGCAGTTTTGGAAACACCATATATTTT. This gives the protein CASSFGNTIYF.